This TCR beta chain was sequenced during a study of metastatic and nonmetastatic thyroid tumors. Background on the study: Across blood and tumor or nodule tissue, repertoires from malignant and benign thyroid patients were compared with one another. General study results and limits: For both blood and tumor, malignant thyroid tumors reportedly showed significantly higher TCR beta diversity than benign nodules did.

The table lists this clone with many counts. Its antigen is unknown. All patients were treatment-naive before thyroid surgery. The CDR3 is 16 amino acids. CDR1 is SEHNR and CDR2 is FQNEAQ in the germline V gene (reference sequence). The ends were cut back, 1 base at V and 3 bases at J, with 13 bases in the middle. In the original workflow: Variation in CDR3 across clinicopathological groups served as the basis for constructing a distant-metastasis classifier in papillary thyroid cancer. TCRdb re-analyzed the PCR reads using MiXCR. The V and J calls reflect TCRdb's pipeline rather than the authors' work. Among around 13,000 clones listed, approximately 23% were seen once.

Sequenced material: adjacent normal tissue. The V call is TRBV7-9, the J call TRBJ2-1; a weak D match, TRBD2 (6 bases). The source of this sequence is a female donor with papillary thyroid cancer or a benign thyroid nodule (not recorded which). Some clones in this sample may be carry-over from other donors' samples. The CDR3 region has the DNA TGTGCCAGCAGCTTAGGGCATCTAGCGAGCTACAATGAGCAGTTCTTC. Translating it yields CASSLGHLASYNEQFF.